This entry lists 22 T cell receptor beta chains sequenced from one sample in a study of molecular identifiers for immune sequencing clone quantification. Via MiXCR, TCRdb re-called the PCR reads, giving one row per CDR3 protein. The data contain over 550,000 distinct CDR3 sequences, 25% of them seen just once; the ten biggest clones take up approximately 0.75%. The sample consisted of naive CD8+ T cells from blood, with Jurkat cell RNA spiked in. Subset in this sample: FACS-sorted CD8+CD4-CCR7+CD45RA+ naive T cells. The receptors originated from a human donor in good health. Some libraries in this study had Jurkat cell RNA spiked in.

At least ten counts were recorded for this clonotype. This sequence joins TRBV15 and TRBJ1-1; the D is unclear. Germline loops: CDR1 LNHNV, CDR2 YYDKDF (reference sequence). V was trimmed by 3 bases and J by 8 bases, leaving 10 bases between them. The CDR3 contains 12 residues. As DNA, the CDR3 is TGTGCCACCAGCAGTGATAGGGTAGAAGCTTTCTTT. Translation: CATSSDRVEAFF.

This clonotype appeared many times. V and J are TRBV7-9 and TRBJ1-1; the D is unclear. The CDR3 runs 13 residues. Trimming shortened V by 5 bases and J by 8 bases, and 15 bases separated the two germline ends. Per germline, CDR1 SEHNR and CDR2 FQNEAQ (reference sequence). The CDR3 region is CASSHQKNREAFF. The CDR3 DNA reads TGTGCCAGCAGCCACCAGAAAAACAGAGAAGCTTTCTTT. Full variable domain (missing parts from reference TRBV7-9 and TRBJ1-1): DTGVSQNPRHKITKRGQNVTFRCDPISEHNRLYWYRQTLGQGPEFLTYFQNEAQLEKSRLLSDRFSAERPKGSFSTLEIQRTEQGDSAMYLCASSHQKNREAFFGQGTRLTVV.

This clonotype was counted many times. The chain combines TRBV2 with TRBJ2-4; D may be TRBD1 or TRBD2 (6 bases each). The CDR3 has 11 residues. CDR1 and CDR2 (germline): SNHLY, FYNNEI. Trimming cost V 5 bases and J 15 bases, with 14 bases left between them. CDR3 nucleotides: TGTGCCAGCAGTAGGGGGGCTTCTCCGTACTTC. Its translation: CASSRGASPYF.

This clonotype showed up just a few times. V is TRBV6-1 and J is TRBJ2-5; D could derive from TRBD1 or TRBD2 (5 bases each). The CDR3 covers 11 residues. CDR1 and CDR2 from the germline V gene are MNHNS and SASEGT. V shed 10 bases and J shed 4 bases, with 10 bases lying between them. CDR3 in amino acids: CAIRGPETQYF. The CDR3 nucleotides are TGTGCCATACGGGGCCCAGAGACCCAGTACTTC.

The CDR3 here is CASSVGGTAFYEQYF. CDR3 bases: TGTGCCAGCAGCGTAGGGGGGACAGCCTTCTACGAGCAGTACTTC. This chain connects TRBV9 to TRBJ2-7; 7 bases align to TRBD1. Germline V gene data show CDR1 as SGDLS and CDR2 as YYNGEE. Germline trimming cut 0 bases from V and 3 bases from J; bases unmatched to any gene: 6. The CDR3 loop spans 15 amino acids.

In the case of this clonotype: The junction shows a germline mismatch at one end, possibly a read error. The V call is TRBV7-9, the J call TRBJ2-7; D not certain. The CDR3 contains 14 residues. Germline CDR1 and CDR2: SEHNR and FQNEAQ (reference sequence). CDR3 sequence: CASSPPTEAYVQYF. Here the CDR3 DNA reads TGTGCCAGCAGCCCGCCAACGGAAGCCTACGTGCAGTACTTC.

This clonotype showed up just a few times. The CDR3 protein is CASSKRTASGETQYF. DNA for the CDR3: TGTGCCAGCAGTAAAAGGACGGCTTCGGGAGAGACCCAGTACTTC. The rearrangement links TRBV27 to TRBJ2-5; D is ambiguous. The CDR3 is 15 residues long. Germline CDR1 and CDR2: MNHEY and SMNVEV (reference sequence). The V gene lost 5 bases and the J gene lost 4 bases, with 17 bases spanning the gap.

This clonotype was recorded many times. This rearrangement joins TRBV9 to TRBJ2-3; D unclear. The CDR3 runs to 16 residues. The V end lost 0 bases, the J end lost 2 bases, and 13 bases lay between the germline ends. The germline V gene encodes CDR1 SGDLS and CDR2 YYNGEE. The CDR3 is CASSVDQVVPTDTQYF. CDR3 sequence (DNA): TGTGCCAGCAGCGTAGACCAGGTCGTCCCCACAGATACGCAGTATTTT.

This clonotype was detected a few times. The J gene is TRBJ2-7, the V gene TRBV24-1; either TRBD1 or TRBD2 may supply D (6 bases each). Germline CDR1 reads KGHDR; CDR2 reads SFDVKD. CDR3 length: 13 amino acids. Trimming took off 2 bases at V and 6 bases at J, with 10 bases between the two ends. For the CDR3, the DNA is TGTGCCACCAGTGATTACAAGGGGGGCGAGCAGTACTTC. Translation: CATSDYKGGEQYF.

This clonotype was seen at least ten times. The CDR3 sequence is CASSRLRKTEAFF. DNA for the CDR3: TGTGCCAGCAGCAGGCTAAGGAAGACTGAAGCTTTCTTT. The chain carries TRBV21-1 and TRBJ1-1. TRBV21-1 is deemed a pseudogene. The CDR3 spans 13 residues.

CDR3: CATSRVVGRSNEQFF. DNA for the CDR3: TGTGCCACCAGCAGAGTTGTCGGGAGGAGCAATGAGCAGTTCTTC. This sequence joins TRBV15 and TRBJ2-1; 7 bases are shared with TRBD2. The germline V gene has CDR1 LNHNV and CDR2 YYDKDF (reference sequence). V gave up 1 base and J gave up 6 bases; unmatched junction bases: 6. This CDR3 has 15 amino acids. The whole variable domain, filled in from reference TRBV15 and TRBJ2-1, reads DAMVIQNPRYQVTQFGKPVTLSCSQTLNHNVMYWYQQKSSQAPKLLFHYYDKDFNNEADTPDNFQSRRPNTSFCFLDIRSPGLGDTAMYLCATSRVVGRSNEQFFGPGTRLTVL.

Concerning this clonotype itself: This may come from a read error, since a much larger clone is one base off. J is TRBJ2-4 and V is TRBV4-3; maybe TRBD1 (6 bases). In germline, CDR1 is LGHNA, CDR2 YSLEER. The V and J ends lost 1 base and 8 bases respectively, with 21 bases between them. The CDR3 runs to 17 residues. Here the CDR3 reads CASSQGGKGGVGYIQYF. The CDR3 DNA is TGCGCCAGCAGCCAAGGTGGAAAAGGGGGTGTCGGATACATTCAGTACTTC.

This rearrangement joins TRBV9 to TRBJ1-2; 10 nucleotides match TRBD1. Germline CDR1 reads SGDLS; CDR2 reads YYNGEE. The CDR3 consists of 16 residues. J gave up 3 bases and V 3 bases, and 8 bases lay outside the gene matches. The CDR3 loop is CASSAEGQGDYYGYTF. The CDR3 DNA reads as TGTGCCAGCAGCGCCGAAGGACAGGGGGATTACTATGGCTACACCTTC. The whole variable domain, remainder taken from reference TRBV9 and TRBJ1-2, is DSGVTQTPKHLITATGQRVTLRCSPRSGDLSVYWYQQSLDQGLQFLIQYYNGEERAKGNILERFSAQQFPDLHSELNLSSLELGDSALYFCASSAEGQGDYYGYTFGSGTRLTVV.

Points on this clonotype: Germline is not matched at one junction end, which may reflect a read error. The chain employs TRBV5-3 and TRBJ2-5; 16 bases agree with TRBD2. TRBV5-3 is sorted into the ORF group, with uncertain function. This CDR3 is 17 amino acids long. The CDR3 DNA reads as TGTGCCAGCAGCTCCGGGACTAGCGGGAGGGTAGGCGAGACCCAGTACTTC. Its translation: CASSSGTSGRVGETQYF.

A word on this clonotype: Possible read error: a much larger clone is one base away. The chain links TRBV7-9 to TRBJ2-1, with 8 bases aligning to TRBD1. The germline V gene has CDR1 SEHNR and CDR2 FQNEAQ (reference sequence). The CDR3 covers 17 residues. J lost 6 bases, V lost 5 bases, and 15 bases had no gene match. The CDR3 loop reads CASSPTPGTGSINEQFF. CDR3 bases: TGTGCCAGCAGCCCGACGCCCGGGACAGGATCCATCAATGAGCAGTTCTTC.

V gene TRBV7-6 combines with J gene TRBJ2-2; the D is unclear. Germline-derived CDR1 and CDR2 are SGHVS and FNYEAQ. Between the trimmed V and J ends, which lost 3 bases and 11 bases, there was a span of 10 bases. The CDR3 runs 12 residues. This chain's CDR3 is CASSLATDELFF. CDR3 bases: TGTGCCAGCAGCTTGGCGACGGACGAGCTGTTTTTT.

The V and J genes are TRBV14 and TRBJ1-6; no firm D call. Germline values: CDR1 SGHDN, CDR2 FVKESK. V was trimmed by 1 base and J by 2 bases, leaving 12 bases between them. The CDR3 extends over 17 amino acids. Written as DNA, the CDR3 is TGTGCCAGCAGCCAAGGGGAGGGAGCGGCCTATAATTCACCCCTCCACTTT. It is translated as CASSQGEGAAYNSPLHF.

This clonotype was counted only a few times. Here the CDR3 reads CAISESGQMNTEAFF. CDR3 DNA sequence: TGTGCCATCAGTGAGTCGGGGCAGATGAACACTGAAGCTTTCTTT. The V gene is TRBV10-3, the J gene TRBJ1-1; weak D call: TRBD1 (5 bases). The CDR3 runs to 15 residues. CDR1 and CDR2 from the germline V gene are ENHRY and SYGVKD. V was cut by 0 bases and J by 0 bases, with 8 bases left in between.

This clonotype was detected only a few times. The rearrangement uses TRBV14 and TRBJ2-2; possibly TRBD2 for D (6 bases). V was trimmed by 6 bases and J by 0 bases, leaving 11 bases between them. Germline loops: CDR1 SGHDN, CDR2 FVKESK. CDR3 size: 15 residues. CDR3 nucleotide sequence: TGTGCCAGCAGTCGTACTAGCTCGAACACCGGGGAGCTGTTTTTT. Residues: CASSRTSSNTGELFF.

This clonotype was seen once. The rearrangement uses TRBV6-5 and TRBJ2-2; a possible D gene is TRBD1 (5 bases). The CDR3 totals 15 residues. The ends were cut back, 3 bases at V and 4 bases at J, with 12 bases in the middle. Germline V gives CDR1 MNHEY, CDR2 SVGAGI. CDR3 in amino acids: CASSYKDIATGELFF. DNA for the CDR3: TGTGCCAGCAGTTATAAGGACATAGCCACCGGGGAGCTGTTTTTT.

This clonotype showed up just a few times. This chain joins TRBV19 and TRBJ2-7, with D maybe TRBD1 (5 bases). The CDR3 extends over 12 amino acids. V dropped 4 bases and J dropped 4 bases, with 8 bases sitting between them. Germline-derived CDR1 and CDR2 are LNHDA and SQIVND (reference sequence). This chain's CDR3 is CASSTNRYEQYF. The DNA for the CDR3 is TGTGCCAGTAGTACCAACAGGTACGAGCAGTACTTC.

For this clonotype: The missing conserved phenylalanine or tryptophan at the end of this CDR3 makes a read error likely. The chain employs TRBV3-1 and TRBJ1-2, with D perhaps TRBD1 (5 bases). With 3 bases removed from V and 8 bases from J, the gap between germline ends came to 16 bases. The CDR3 spans 14 residues. Germline V lookup: CDR1 LGHDT, CDR2 YNNKEL (reference sequence). CDR3 loop: CASSQEGLRQGYTL. CDR3 bases: TGTGCCAGCAGCCAGGAGGGACTCCGCCAGGGCTACACCCTC.